Listed here are 27 T cell receptor beta chains from one sample, sequenced in a study of patients and donors after allogeneic stem cell transplantation. TCRdb re-called the RT-PCR reads with MiXCR, one entry per CDR3 protein. Here the sample spans about 960,000 distinct CDR3 sequences, 18% being singletons. The specimen was blood, either unsorted or a sorted T cell fraction (not recorded which). Receptor source: a human donor who was either an allogeneic HSCT recipient or a stem cell or donor lymphocyte infusion donor (not recorded which). It is not recorded whose cells these are; they may come from a transplant donor.

In its sample, this clonotype was seen a few times. In nucleotides, the CDR3 is TGCAGCGTTGACGGTAGCGGGGGTAAAAACATTCAGTACTTC. Its protein is CSVDGSGGKNIQYF. V gene TRBV29-1 combines with J gene TRBJ2-4, with 9 bases lining up with TRBD2. Germline lookup yields CDR1 SQVTM and CDR2 ANQGSEA. CDR3 length: 14 amino acids. The V and J ends lost 3 bases and 4 bases, in that order; junction bases with no gene match: 4. The variable domain in full, with the rest retrieved from reference TRBV29-1 and TRBJ2-4, is SAVISQKPSRDICQRGTSLTIQCQVDSQVTMMFWYRQQPGQSLTLIATANQGSEATYESGFVIDKFPISRPNLTFSTLTVSNMSPEDSSIYLCSVDGSGGKNIQYFGAGTRLSVL.

The gene calls are TRBV12-3 or TRBV12-4 and TRBJ1-5; D gene uncertain. The length of the CDR3 is 13 residues. Trimming left V 8 bases short and J 3 bases short, with 11 bases between. The CDR3 spells CASAGRPNQPQHF. The CDR3 nucleotides are TGTGCCAGCGCCGGGAGGCCCAATCAGCCCCAGCATTTT.

J is TRBJ1-5 and V is TRBV20-1; D unclear. The V gene lost 1 base and the J gene lost 2 bases, with 15 bases spanning the gap. The CDR3 spans 16 residues. Germline V gene data show CDR1 as DFQATT and CDR2 as SNEGSKA (reference sequence). CDR3: CSARGFEGKGNQPQHF. In DNA, the CDR3 is TGCAGTGCTAGAGGTTTCGAGGGCAAGGGCAATCAGCCCCAGCATTTT.

This chain uses TRBV25-1 with TRBJ2-1; D possibly corresponds to TRBD2 (6 bases). CDR3 length: 13 amino acids. Germline V gives CDR1 MGHDK, CDR2 SYGVNS. V gave up 1 base and J gave up 13 bases, with 14 bases separating them. The CDR3 nucleotides read TGTGCCAGCAGTGAATGGGGTGGGGACTTTCAGTTCTTC. Encoded protein: CASSEWGGDFQFF.

This clonotype has more than one count but fewer than ten. V usage is TRBV5-1 and J usage is TRBJ1-1; D possibly corresponds to TRBD1 (5 bases). The CDR3 is made up of 15 amino acids. The germline CDR1 and CDR2 sequences are SGHRS and YFSETQ. V lost 4 bases to trimming and J lost 0 bases, with 13 bases between them. The CDR3 spells CASSTETVMNTEAFF. The DNA of the CDR3 is TGCGCCAGCAGCACGGAGACAGTAATGAACACTGAAGCTTTCTTT.

The chain joins TRBV7-2 to TRBJ2-3, with D uncertain. Trimming took off 1 base at V and 0 bases at J, with 11 bases between the two ends. The germline CDR1 and CDR2 sequences are SGHTA and FQGNSA. The CDR3 consists of 16 residues. CDR3 DNA: TGTGCCAGCAGCTTAGGAGCCGTCAGGAGCACAGATACGCAGTATTTT. Translation: CASSLGAVRSTDTQYF.

The chain uses TRBV5-1 and TRBJ2-7, with TRBD1 matching over 7 bases. Per the germline V gene, CDR1 is SGHRS and CDR2 is YFSETQ. This CDR3 comprises 13 residues. V gave up 4 bases and J gave up 5 bases; unmatched junction bases: 6. CDR3 sequence (DNA): TGCGCCAGCAGCAAAGGACAGGCCGACGAGCAGTACTTC. It yields the protein CASSKGQADEQYF.

There are many counts of this clonotype. The chain joins TRBV29-1 to TRBJ2-7; D perhaps matches TRBD2 (5 bases). The CDR3 runs to 14 residues. V gave up 6 bases and J gave up 0 bases, with 15 bases separating them. Germline CDR1 reads SQVTM; CDR2 reads ANQGSEA. The CDR3 is CSVAKTGSSYEQYF. The CDR3 bases are TGCAGCGTCGCCAAGACGGGGAGCTCCTACGAGCAGTACTTC.

The CDR3 sequence: CASSLEVVTEAFF. CDR3 bases: TGTGCCAGCAGCTTAGAGGTGGTTACTGAAGCTTTCTTT. The gene calls are TRBV7-2 and TRBJ1-1, with D unclear. Trimming took off 1 base at V and 5 bases at J, with 8 bases between the two ends. The CDR3 contains 13 residues. Per the germline V gene, CDR1 is SGHTA and CDR2 is FQGNSA. The variable domain in full, with the rest retrieved from reference TRBV7-2 and TRBJ1-1, is GAGVSQSPSNKVTEKGKDVELRCDPISGHTALYWYRQSLGQGLEFLIYFQGNSAPDKSGLPSDRFSAERTGGSVSTLTIQRTQQEDSAVYLCASSLEVVTEAFFGQGTRLTVV.

CDR3 sequence: CASSQEPGTSGQASTDTQYF. The CDR3 DNA reads as TGCGCCAGCAGCCAAGAACCCGGGACTAGCGGGCAAGCTAGCACAGATACGCAGTATTTT. J is TRBJ2-3 and V is TRBV4-3, with 12 bases fitting TRBD2. The CDR3 contains 20 residues. The V gene's germline CDR1 is LGHNA and CDR2 YSLEER. After removal of 0 bases from V and 0 bases from J, the junction contained 10 bases not matched to a gene.

The chain couples TRBV11-3 to TRBJ2-5; TRBD1 might be the D (6 bases). Trimming removed 1 base at V and 0 bases at J, with 15 bases between. The germline V gene encodes CDR1 SGHNT and CDR2 YENEEA. The length of the CDR3 is 17 residues. CDR3: CASSLGHPGAYQETQYF. CDR3 in DNA: TGTGCCAGCAGCTTAGGTCACCCAGGGGCTTACCAAGAGACCCAGTACTTC.

The J gene is TRBJ2-7, the V gene TRBV5-1; weak D call: TRBD1 (6 bases). The V gene's germline CDR1 is SGHRS and CDR2 YFSETQ. Trimming took 5 bases from V and 1 from J, leaving 13 bases between them. The CDR3 is 14 amino acids. The CDR3 sequence is CASSKGRGSYEQYF. The CDR3 nucleotides are TGCGCCAGCAGTAAGGGCAGGGGATCCTACGAGCAGTACTTC.

The chain combines TRBV18 with TRBJ2-7; 10 bases are shared with TRBD2. CDR3 size: 16 residues. The germline V gene has CDR1 KGHSH and CDR2 LQKENI. V lost 2 bases to trimming and J lost 10 bases; unmatched junction nucleotides: 14. The CDR3 here is CASSPKRASGGSTQYF. CDR3 bases: TGTGCCAGCTCACCAAAGAGGGCTAGCGGGGGCAGTACACAGTACTTC.

This chain connects TRBV5-6 to TRBJ1-5; 11 bases agree with TRBD1. J was trimmed by 7 bases and V by 1 base; bases with no gene match: 7. The CDR3 loop spans 16 amino acids. The germline gives CDR1 SGHDT, CDR2 YYEEEE. CDR3 DNA: TGTGCCAGCAGCTTGAAGGGACAGGGGGGAAGACAGCCCCAGCATTTT. This codes for CASSLKGQGGRQPQHF.

This clonotype has just a few counts. This rearrangement joins TRBV24-1 to TRBJ2-7; possibly TRBD1 or TRBD2 for D (5 bases each). V lost 7 bases, J lost 1 base, and 10 bases lay in between. There are 13 residues in the CDR3. Germline V gene sequence: CDR1 KGHDR, CDR2 SFDVKD. CDR3 protein: CATSEGQSYEQYF. The CDR3 DNA reads TGTGCCACCAGCGAGGGGCAATCCTACGAGCAGTACTTC.

This clonotype was counted a few times. This chain's CDR3 is CASSLEAGVGQPQHF. For the CDR3, the DNA is TGTGCCAGCAGCTTAGAGGCAGGGGTGGGTCAGCCCCAGCATTTT. J is TRBJ1-5 and V is TRBV7-2; D may be TRBD1 (6 bases). V lost 1 base, J lost 6 bases, and 13 bases lay in between. Germline lookup yields CDR1 SGHTA and CDR2 FQGNSA. The CDR3 loop spans 15 amino acids.

There are a few counts of this clonotype. The chain links TRBV6-2 or TRBV6-3 to TRBJ2-7, with D perhaps matching TRBD2 (5 bases). There are 12 residues in the CDR3. Germline CDR1 reads MNHEY; CDR2 reads SVGEGT. Trimming shortened V by 6 bases and J by 9 bases, and 15 bases separated the two germline ends. CDR3 in amino acids: CASSQSSRGQYF. DNA for the CDR3: TGTGCCAGCAGCCAGTCCAGTCGGGGGCAGTACTTC.

The rearrangement uses TRBV20-1 and TRBJ2-2; D unresolved. This CDR3 contains 12 residues. The germline V gene encodes CDR1 DFQATT and CDR2 SNEGSKA (reference sequence). Trimming took off 3 bases at V and 1 base at J, with 3 bases between the two ends. The chain's CDR3 is CSASLNTGELFF. CDR3 DNA sequence: TGCAGTGCTAGTCTGAACACCGGGGAGCTGTTTTTT.

This clonotype occurred a few times. This sequence joins TRBV7-2 and TRBJ1-6, with 7 bases matching TRBD1. The CDR3 has 15 amino acids. After removal of 6 bases from V and 7 bases from J, the junction contained 9 bases not matched to a gene. Germline lookup yields CDR1 SGHTA and CDR2 FQGNSA. CDR3 coding DNA: TGTGCCAGCAGGTTAAGACAGGGTGGGAATTCACCCCTCCACTTT. It yields the protein CASRLRQGGNSPLHF.

This clonotype was observed a few times. J is TRBJ1-4 and V is TRBV6-1, with 12 positions matching TRBD1. The CDR3 spans 20 residues. Germline V gene sequence: CDR1 MNHNS, CDR2 SASEGT. J was trimmed by 1 base and V by 6 bases; bases with no gene match: 15. DNA of the CDR3: TGTGCCAGCAGCAAACTCCGCCCGGGACAGGGGGCAAGAACTAATGAAAAACTGTTTTTT. This translates into CASSKLRPGQGARTNEKLFF.

This clonotype was picked up a small number of times. The chain has TRBV7-2 and TRBJ2-3; possibly TRBD1 or TRBD2 for D (6 bases each). This CDR3 has 16 amino acids. The V end was cut by 1 base, the J end by 0 bases, with 11 bases between. CDR1 and CDR2 from the germline V gene are SGHTA and FQGNSA. CDR3 protein: CASSLDPGASTDTQYF. The CDR3 DNA is TGTGCCAGCAGCTTAGATCCGGGGGCGAGCACAGATACGCAGTATTTT.

V is TRBV7-3 and J is TRBJ2-3; 10 bases map to TRBD2. V trimming: 5 bases; J trimming: 3 bases; junction bases outside the gene matches: 5. CDR1 is SGHTA, CDR2 FQGTGA, per germline. The length of the CDR3 is 15 residues. CDR3 sequence reads: CASSPASGRTDTQYF. CDR3 sequence (DNA): TGTGCCAGCAGCCCCGCTAGCGGGAGAACAGATACGCAGTATTTT.

This chain connects TRBV3-1 to TRBJ2-5; TRBD2 is a possible D gene (6 bases). From germline, CDR1 is LGHDT and CDR2 YNNKEL (reference sequence). This CDR3 region has 14 residues. The V gene lost 1 base and the J gene lost 7 bases, with 13 bases spanning the gap. In DNA form, the CDR3 reads TGTGCCAGCAGCCAAGTTGGGTCGGAGGGGACCCAGTACTTC. It codes for CASSQVGSEGTQYF.

This sequence joins TRBV5-6 and TRBJ2-1; D tentatively reads TRBD1 or TRBD2 (6 bases each). This CDR3 contains 14 residues. The V end was cut by 2 bases, the J end by 7 bases, with 13 bases between. CDR1 and CDR2 (germline): SGHDT, YYEEEE. CDR3 sequence (DNA): TGTGCCAGCAGCTTCTTCCAGGGGAGGAATGAGCAGTTCTTC. It codes for CASSFFQGRNEQFF.

This rearrangement joins TRBV6-2 or TRBV6-3 to TRBJ2-2, with unresolved D. Trimming removed 6 bases at V and 6 bases at J, with 8 bases between. CDR1 is MNHEY, CDR2 SVGEGT, per germline. This CDR3 is built from 12 residues. The CDR3 protein is CASSPIPGELFF. The CDR3 nucleotides are TGTGCCAGCAGCCCCATACCCGGGGAGCTGTTTTTT.

The chain employs TRBV6-1 and TRBJ2-3; 8 bases are shared with TRBD2. V was clipped by 6 bases and J by 4 bases; unmatched bases: 9. The germline gives CDR1 MNHNS, CDR2 SASEGT. This CDR3 has 15 amino acids. The CDR3 protein is CASSPLAGNADTQYF. CDR3 bases: TGTGCCAGCAGCCCTTTAGCGGGGAATGCAGATACGCAGTATTTT.

The V gene is TRBV10-3, the J gene TRBJ1-5; D remains unclear. Trimming removed 4 bases from V and 4 bases from J, with 5 bases in between. CDR1 ENHRY and CDR2 SYGVKD come from the germline V gene. The CDR3 has 12 residues. The CDR3 loop reads CAISGENQPQHF. Written as DNA, the CDR3 is TGTGCCATCAGTGGGGAAAATCAGCCCCAGCATTTT.